This T cell receptor (beta chain) was found in a study of CD8+CD57+ T cells in acquired aplastic anemia. Genomic DNA acted as the template from which TCR beta VDJ combination and CDR3 sequence profiling were carried out. MiXCR was run by TCRdb on the reads, yielding one entry per CDR3 protein. This sample carries approximately 170,000 distinct CDR3 sequences, 63% of them seen once, and the ten largest clones take 45% to 55%. Per germline, CDR1 SGHVT and CDR2 SQSDAQ. V was cut by 5 bases and J by 2 bases, with 16 bases left in between. The CDR3 is 15 amino acids. The chain couples TRBV7-4 to TRBJ2-7; either TRBD1 or TRBD2 may supply D (5 bases each). Material: sorted CD4+, CD8+, or CD8+CD57+ T cells (not recorded which) from PBMCs. The source of this sequence is a human donor in good health. CDR3 coding DNA: TGTGCCAGCAGCAAACTGGGGGTTACCACCTACGAGCAGTACTTC. This codes for CASSKLGVTTYEQYF. Variable domain in full (rest from reference TRBV7-4 and TRBJ2-7): GAGVSQSPRYKVAKRGRDVALRCDSISGHVTLYWYRQTLGQGSEVLTYSQSDAQRDKSGRPSGRFSAERPERSVSTLKIQRTEQGDSAVYLCASSKLGVTTYEQYFGPGTRLTVT.